Below are 23 T cell receptor beta chains sequenced from a single sample in a study of identical twins. TCRdb re-derived calls from the 5' RACE reads in MiXCR, one entry per CDR3 protein. The data show roughly 1,500,000 distinct CDR3 sequences, around 33% seen once. The sequencing sample was made of cord blood. Every receptor here comes from a newborn girl in good health.

This clonotype was picked up a small number of times. The rearrangement joins TRBV6-6 to TRBJ2-1; 7 positions agree with TRBD2. The CDR3 length is 14 residues. V lost 5 bases, J lost 5 bases, and 6 bases stayed unmatched. CDR1 and CDR2 (germline): MNHNY, SVGAGI (reference sequence). CDR3 nucleotides: TGTGCCAGCAGTCCCGGGACTATTAACAATGAGCAGTTCTTC. It specifies CASSPGTINNEQFF.

The rearrangement uses TRBV27 and TRBJ2-7; unclear D gene. The germline V and J ends were trimmed by 5 bases and 6 bases, with 14 bases remaining between them. Germline CDR1 MNHEY, CDR2 SMNVEV (reference sequence). CDR3 length: 13 residues. Here the CDR3 reads CASSLYPPLEQYF. The DNA for the CDR3 is TGTGCCAGCAGTCTATATCCCCCCCTCGAGCAGTACTTC.

The chain links TRBV7-9 to TRBJ1-2; possibly TRBD1 for D (5 bases). The V end was cut by 2 bases, the J end by 3 bases, with 19 bases between. This CDR3 has 17 residues. The germline V gene encodes CDR1 SEHNR and CDR2 FQNEAQ (reference sequence). The CDR3 is CASSLSGRDWWDYGYTF. The DNA of the CDR3 is TGTGCCAGCAGCTTATCCGGCAGGGACTGGTGGGACTATGGCTACACCTTC.

About this clonotype: Relative to the germline gene, one junction end is altered; a read error may explain this. The chain carries TRBV20-1 and TRBJ2-1; 12 bases fit TRBD2. The CDR3 length is 16 residues. The V gene's germline CDR1 is DFQATT and CDR2 SNEGSKA (reference sequence). Here the CDR3 reads CSVRDLAGGPYNEQFF. The CDR3, as DNA: TGCAGTGTTAGAGACCTAGCGGGGGGGCCCTACAATGAGCAGTTCTTC.

The rearrangement joins TRBV4-2 to TRBJ2-1, with 10 nucleotides matching TRBD2. The CDR3 is 17 residues long. Germline CDR1 and CDR2: LGHNA and YNFKEQ. V shed 0 bases and J 8 bases; nucleotides not matched to a gene: 10. As DNA, the CDR3 is TGTGCCAGCAGCCAAGATAAGAGGTCTAGCGGGAGCTATGAGCAGTTCTTC. Amino acid sequence: CASSQDKRSSGSYEQFF.

This clonotype was detected only once. The junction departs from germline at one end; a sequencing error may be responsible. The genes are TRBV6-2 or TRBV6-3 and TRBJ2-4; TRBD1 aligns across 8 bases. CDR1 and CDR2 from the germline V gene are MNHEY and SVGEGT. The CDR3 extends over 12 amino acids. The CDR3 DNA sequence: TGTGCCAGCGGACGGACAGGGAACACTCAGTACTTC. Its protein is CASGRTGNTQYF.

The chain has TRBV9 and TRBJ2-3, with 8 bases matching TRBD2. Germline CDR1 and CDR2: SGDLS and YYNGEE. The CDR3 extends over 15 amino acids. The V gene end was trimmed by 5 bases and the J gene end by 4 bases; junction bases not matched to a gene: 9. The CDR3 DNA is TGTGCCAGCAGGCTCCCCTCGACTAGCGCAGATACGCAGTATTTT. This encodes CASRLPSTSADTQYF.

This chain links TRBV20-1 with TRBJ1-4; D gene unclear. Germline V gene sequence: CDR1 DFQATT, CDR2 SNEGSKA (reference sequence). The CDR3 has 13 residues. Trimming removed 3 bases from V and 5 bases from J, with 10 bases in between. The chain's CDR3 is CSARGRPNEKLFF. CDR3 nucleotide sequence: TGCAGTGCTAGGGGAAGGCCGAATGAAAAACTGTTTTTT.

The chain uses TRBV5-1 and TRBJ1-1, with D unclear. The V and J ends lost 6 bases and 0 bases respectively, with 12 bases between them. This CDR3 region has 14 residues. Germline V lookup: CDR1 SGHRS, CDR2 YFSETQ. CDR3 region: CASTGGYMNTEAFF. CDR3 coding DNA: TGCGCCAGCACGGGAGGCTACATGAACACTGAAGCTTTCTTT.

The chain employs TRBV10-3 and TRBJ2-2, with 9 nucleotides matching TRBD2. Germline V gene sequence: CDR1 ENHRY, CDR2 SYGVKD. This CDR3 region has 15 residues. Trimming removed 11 bases from V and 3 bases from J; junction bases left unmatched: 10. The DNA of the CDR3 is TGTGCCTCCTCTGTAGCGGGAGCAGACACCGGGGAGCTGTTTTTT. As protein: CASSVAGADTGELFF.

This clonotype was seen more than once but under ten times. The CDR3 nucleotides read TGTGCCAGCAGGCACAGGCTCACAGATACGCAGTATTTT. Translation: CASRHRLTDTQYF. The chain recombines TRBV12-3 or TRBV12-4 with TRBJ2-3, with D perhaps TRBD1 (5 bases). V dropped 6 bases and J dropped 2 bases, with 9 bases sitting between them. The CDR3 is 13 residues long.

This chain links TRBV11-2 with TRBJ2-4; D might be TRBD2 (6 bases). V was trimmed by 5 bases and J by 13 bases, leaving 27 bases between them. The CDR3 is 16 amino acids. Germline CDR1 is SGHAT and CDR2 is FQNNGV. The CDR3 is CASSPRLDALPNEQYF. CDR3 sequence (DNA): TGTGCCAGCAGCCCAAGACTAGATGCCCTTCCCAATGAGCAGTACTTC.

The chain is built from TRBV9 and TRBJ2-3; 9 nucleotides align to TRBD2. V dropped 4 bases and J dropped 4; count of bases not matched to a gene: 7. Per germline, CDR1 SGDLS and CDR2 YYNGEE. The CDR3 sequence is 15 residues long. The CDR3 DNA is TGTGCCAGCAGCCCCCCGGGACTAGCCTCAGATACGCAGTATTTT. This encodes CASSPPGLASDTQYF.

This clonotype was detected only a few times. The CDR3 sequence is CASSFQRDWGTDTQYF. The CDR3 region has the DNA TGTGCCAGCAGTTTCCAGCGGGATTGGGGCACAGATACGCAGTATTTT. The rearrangement uses TRBV12-3 or TRBV12-4 and TRBJ2-3, with 7 nucleotides matching TRBD2. Unmatched junction bases numbered 7, after V lost 3 bases and J lost 1 base. The CDR3 sequence is 16 residues long.

This clonotype showed up just a few times. V is TRBV6-5 and J is TRBJ2-1; TRBD2 aligns across 7 bases. Looked up from germline, CDR1 is MNHEY and CDR2 is SVGAGI. The CDR3 extends over 14 amino acids. V was pared by 6 bases and J by 6 bases, with 8 bases of the junction left unmatched. CDR3 region: CASRPKGGGNEQFF. DNA for the CDR3: TGTGCCAGCAGACCCAAAGGCGGGGGCAATGAGCAGTTCTTC.

This chain connects TRBV9 to TRBJ1-6; D gene uncertain. In germline, CDR1 is SGDLS, CDR2 YYNGEE. The CDR3 sequence is 16 residues long. V shed 4 bases and J shed 8 bases, with 19 bases lying between them. CDR3 loop: CASSPSPIGVDSPLHF. CDR3 sequence (DNA): TGTGCCAGCAGCCCCTCCCCCATTGGTGTGGATTCACCCCTCCACTTT.

This chain connects TRBV3-1 to TRBJ2-1; the match to TRBD2 covers 13 bases. The germline V gene has CDR1 LGHDT and CDR2 YNNKEL (reference sequence). The CDR3 covers 16 residues. V gave up 4 bases and J gave up 7 bases; unmatched junction bases: 7. CDR3 region: CASSRPGLAGRNEQFF. The CDR3 DNA reads TGTGCCAGCAGCCGACCGGGACTAGCGGGAAGGAATGAGCAGTTCTTC.

This clonotype came up many times. The chain is built from TRBV9 and TRBJ2-7; 12 bases map to TRBD2. Germline V gene lookup returns CDR1 SGDLS and CDR2 YYNGEE. Germline trimming cut 7 bases from V and 3 bases from J; bases unmatched to any gene: 8. This CDR3 has 15 residues. This chain's CDR3 is CASSPRLAGVYEQYF. DNA for the CDR3: TGTGCCAGCTCACCGCGACTAGCGGGGGTCTACGAGCAGTACTTC.

The genes are TRBV4-1 and TRBJ2-5; the D is unclear. Trimming stripped 2 bases from V and 5 bases from J, with 12 bases between. The CDR3 totals 14 residues. The germline CDR1 and CDR2 sequences are MGHRA and YSYEKL. The CDR3 spells CASSQRTLRETQYF. The CDR3 bases are TGCGCCAGCAGCCAACGTACCCTCAGGGAGACCCAGTACTTC.

This clonotype was detected ten times or more. The chain is built from TRBV5-1 and TRBJ2-1; 9 positions agree with TRBD1. CDR1 is SGHRS, CDR2 YFSETQ, per germline. V lost 4 bases to trimming and J lost 10 bases; unmatched junction nucleotides: 9. This CDR3 has 14 amino acids. The CDR3 spells CASSIYTGGWEQFF. DNA of the CDR3: TGCGCCAGCAGCATCTATACAGGGGGCTGGGAGCAGTTCTTC.

There are many counts of this clonotype. V and J are TRBV4-2 and TRBJ2-3, with 7 bases fitting TRBD2. The CDR3 covers 17 residues. The V and J ends lost 0 bases and 1 base, in that order; junction bases with no gene match: 7. CDR1 is LGHNA, CDR2 YNFKEQ, per germline. The CDR3 is CASSQEGLAGGTDTQYF. CDR3 bases: TGTGCCAGCAGCCAAGAAGGTTTGGCGGGGGGCACAGATACGCAGTATTTT.

There are a few counts of this clonotype. The chain combines TRBV20-1 with TRBJ1-2; D is perhaps TRBD1 (6 bases). The CDR3 sequence is 12 residues long. Looked up from germline, CDR1 is DFQATT and CDR2 is SNEGSKA (reference sequence). CDR3 protein: CRAARGNYGYTF. The CDR3 nucleotides are TGCAGGGCCGCCAGGGGAAACTATGGCTACACCTTC.

The chain recombines TRBV12-3 or TRBV12-4 with TRBJ2-3, with 12 bases matching TRBD2. The J segment lost 2 bases and the V segment lost 7 bases, leaving 4 bases of the junction unmatched. The length of the CDR3 is 15 residues. CDR3 DNA sequence: TGTGCCAGCACCGGGACTAGCGGGTTCACAGATACGCAGTATTTT. This gives the protein CASTGTSGFTDTQYF.